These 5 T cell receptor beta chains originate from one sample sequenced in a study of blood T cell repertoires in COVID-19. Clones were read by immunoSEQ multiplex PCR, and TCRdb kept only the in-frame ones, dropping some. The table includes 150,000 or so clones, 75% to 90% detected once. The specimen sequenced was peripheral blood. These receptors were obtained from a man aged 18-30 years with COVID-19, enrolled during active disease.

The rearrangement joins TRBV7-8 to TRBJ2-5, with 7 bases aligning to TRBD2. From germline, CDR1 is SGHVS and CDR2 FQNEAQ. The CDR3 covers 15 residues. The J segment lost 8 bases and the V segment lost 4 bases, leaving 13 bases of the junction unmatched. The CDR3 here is CASSSPLADKSTQYF. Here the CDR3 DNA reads TGTGCCAGCAGCTCACCCCTAGCGGACAAGAGTACCCAGTACTTC.

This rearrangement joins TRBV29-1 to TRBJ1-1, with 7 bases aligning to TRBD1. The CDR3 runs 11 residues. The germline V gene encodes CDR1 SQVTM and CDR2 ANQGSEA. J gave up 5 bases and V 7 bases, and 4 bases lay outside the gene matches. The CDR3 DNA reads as TGCAGCGCCAAGGACAGGACTGAAGCTTTCTTT. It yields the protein CSAKDRTEAFF.

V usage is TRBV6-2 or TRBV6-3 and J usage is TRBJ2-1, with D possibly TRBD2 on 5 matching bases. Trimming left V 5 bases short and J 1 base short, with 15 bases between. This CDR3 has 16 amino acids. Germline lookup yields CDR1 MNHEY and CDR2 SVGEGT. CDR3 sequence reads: CASSTYGLTSYNEQFF. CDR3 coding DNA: TGTGCCAGCAGTACCTACGGACTGACGTCCTACAATGAGCAGTTCTTC.

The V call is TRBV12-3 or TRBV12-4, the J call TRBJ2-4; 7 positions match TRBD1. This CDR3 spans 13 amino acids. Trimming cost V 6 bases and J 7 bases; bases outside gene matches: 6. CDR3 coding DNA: TGTGCCAGCAGAGGGGGCGGAGAGAACATTCAGTACTTC. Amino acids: CASRGGGENIQYF.

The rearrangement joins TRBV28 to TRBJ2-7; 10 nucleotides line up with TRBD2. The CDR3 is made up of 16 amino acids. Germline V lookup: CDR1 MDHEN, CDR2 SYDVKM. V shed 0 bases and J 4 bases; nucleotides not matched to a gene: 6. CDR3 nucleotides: TGTGCCAGCAGTTTATGGGCTAGCGGGAGACCGTACGAGCAGTACTTC. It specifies CASSLWASGRPYEQYF. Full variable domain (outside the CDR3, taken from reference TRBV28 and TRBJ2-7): DVKVTQSSRYLVKRTGEKVFLECVQDMDHENMFWYRQDPGLGLRLIYFSYDVKMKEKGDIPEGYSVSREKKERFSLILESASTNQTSMYLCASSLWASGRPYEQYFGPGTRLTVT.